Following are 12 T cell receptor beta chains from one sample sequenced in a study of blood T cells in healthy people across ages. A J-beta primer mix and a sample-barcoded 5' primer were used in a second PCR of roughly 6 to 11 cycles. TCRdb passed the 5' RACE reads through MiXCR, listing each CDR3 protein once. The profile shows hundreds of thousands of distinct CDR3 sequences, nearly 60% of them singletons. The specimen was blood. These receptors all stem from a man aged 25-40 years in good health.

V is TRBV7-9 and J is TRBJ2-3; D is possibly TRBD1 or TRBD2 (5 bases each). The germline gives CDR1 SEHNR, CDR2 FQNEAQ (reference sequence). V lost 4 bases and J 5 bases, leaving 13 bases between the germline ends. The CDR3 contains 14 residues. In nucleotides, the CDR3 is TGTGCCAGCAGCTACCCGGGACGGCTAGATACGCAGTATTTT. Its translation is CASSYPGRLDTQYF.

This rearrangement joins TRBV6-6 to TRBJ1-1; 8 nucleotides agree with TRBD1. This CDR3 has 12 amino acids. Trimming at V came to 10 bases and at J to 4 bases, leaving 5 bases not matched to a gene. Looked up from germline, CDR1 is MNHNY and CDR2 is SVGAGI (reference sequence). The DNA of the CDR3 is TGTGCCACCCACAGGGGGATCACTGAAGCTTTCTTT. Translating it yields CATHRGITEAFF.

The CDR3 DNA reads TGTGCCACCATCGAACAGGGCGTCCTGACTTTC. Protein: CATIEQGVLTF. V usage is TRBV19 and J usage is TRBJ2-6; D is perhaps TRBD1 (6 bases). Looked up from germline, CDR1 is LNHDA and CDR2 is SQIVND (reference sequence). Between the trimmed V and J ends, which lost 10 bases and 12 bases, there was a span of 13 bases. The CDR3 totals 11 residues.

DNA of the CDR3: TGTGCCAGCAGTTTGCAGTCTCTCCAGCAGTTCTTC. Protein sequence: CASSLQSLQQFF. This chain uses TRBV28 with TRBJ2-1; D remains unclear. This CDR3 has 12 residues. Germline loops: CDR1 MDHEN, CDR2 SYDVKM. Trimming removed 3 bases at V and 11 bases at J, with 11 bases between.

There are a few counts of this clonotype. The J gene is TRBJ2-1, the V gene TRBV11-2, with D possibly matching TRBD1 (5 bases). V was shortened by 4 bases and J by 5 bases, with 18 bases between the two germline ends. CDR1 is SGHAT and CDR2 is FQNNGV in the germline V gene. This CDR3 region has 16 residues. The CDR3 nucleotides read TGTGCCAGCAGCTCCCCCAGAAGGGGCACCGACAATGAGCAGTTCTTC. Its protein is CASSSPRRGTDNEQFF.

With respect to this clonotype: This could be a read error, since a much larger clone is one nucleotide away. This chain joins TRBV11-2 and TRBJ1-2; the match to TRBD1 covers 7 bases. Germline loops: CDR1 SGHAT, CDR2 FQNNGV. The CDR3 covers 14 residues. The CDR3 spells CAGSPNQGGYGYTF. CDR3 DNA sequence: TGTGCCGGCAGCCCCAACCAGGGGGGCTATGGCTACACCTTC.

This chain connects TRBV7-2 to TRBJ2-3; D is possibly TRBD2 (5 bases). The germline gives CDR1 SGHTA, CDR2 FQGNSA. Trimming cost V 4 bases and J 0 bases, with 14 bases left between them. The CDR3 is 16 amino acids. Here the CDR3 reads CASSYPRGSSTDTQYF. Written as DNA, the CDR3 is TGTGCCAGCAGCTACCCCCGCGGGTCGAGCACAGATACGCAGTATTTT.

This clonotype was detected many times. The chain uses TRBV9 and TRBJ1-1, with no clear D. This CDR3 is built from 12 residues. Germline assignment: CDR1 SGDLS and CDR2 YYNGEE. V gave up 3 bases and J gave up 4 bases, with 7 bases separating them. The CDR3 coding sequence is TGTGCCAGCAGCGCCGAGGGCACTGAAGCTTTCTTT. Translating gives CASSAEGTEAFF.

This clonotype was found a few times. V usage is TRBV28 and J usage is TRBJ2-1; 9 bases agree with TRBD2. The CDR3 runs to 15 residues. Germline V gene sequence: CDR1 MDHEN, CDR2 SYDVKM. V lost 2 bases to trimming and J lost 7 bases; unmatched junction nucleotides: 6. The CDR3, as DNA: TGTGCCAGCAGTTTAGGGACTAGCCGAGGTAATGAGCAGTTCTTC. It yields the protein CASSLGTSRGNEQFF.

The chain is built from TRBV2 and TRBJ2-5; D might be TRBD2 (5 bases). Germline loops: CDR1 SNHLY, CDR2 FYNNEI. The CDR3 runs to 12 residues. Trimming left V 8 bases short and J 4 bases short, with 11 bases between. This CDR3 reads CASGVRVETQYF. The CDR3 DNA sequence: TGTGCCAGCGGAGTGAGGGTAGAGACCCAGTACTTC.

The CDR3 region is CASSQVSREQYF. The CDR3, as DNA: TGTGCCAGCAGCCAAGTTTCGCGCGAGCAGTACTTC. This chain connects TRBV3-1 to TRBJ2-5; unclear D gene. The last part of the DNA fits TRBJ2-7 better; the J call may be wrong. CDR1 and CDR2 (germline): LGHDT, YNNKEL (reference sequence). The CDR3 runs 12 residues.

The chain carries TRBV20-1 and TRBJ1-5; D gene uncertain. V was pared by 0 bases and J by 3 bases, with 9 bases between. Germline V lookup: CDR1 DFQATT, CDR2 SNEGSKA (reference sequence). CDR3 length: 14 residues. The CDR3 region has the DNA TGCAGTGCTAGAGATTACGTGGACAATCAGCCCCAGCATTTT. Translation: CSARDYVDNQPQHF.